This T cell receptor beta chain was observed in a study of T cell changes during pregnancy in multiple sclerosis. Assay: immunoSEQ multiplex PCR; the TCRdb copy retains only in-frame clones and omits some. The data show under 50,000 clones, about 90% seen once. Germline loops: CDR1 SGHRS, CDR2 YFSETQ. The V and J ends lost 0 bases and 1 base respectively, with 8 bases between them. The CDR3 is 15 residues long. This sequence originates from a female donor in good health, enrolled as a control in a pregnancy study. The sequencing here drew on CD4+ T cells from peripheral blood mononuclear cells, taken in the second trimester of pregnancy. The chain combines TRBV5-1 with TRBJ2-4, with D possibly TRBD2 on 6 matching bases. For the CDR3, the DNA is TGCGCCAGCAGCTTGGAACGGGGGGCCAAAAACATTCAGTACTTC. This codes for CASSLERGAKNIQYF.